These 23 T cell receptor beta chains share one sample of origin, sequenced in a study of regulatory and conventional T cells in RAG deficiency. Sequenced by immunoSEQ multiplex PCR; TCRdb stores in-frame clones only, minus some. Among 30,000 to 35,000 clones listed, about 87% were seen once. These sequences were also reported in another study, on regulatory T cells. From that study: Amplification used 52 TRBV primers and 13 TRBJ primers.

Sequencing was performed on CD8+ T cells sorted from blood. All receptors derive from a human donor in good health.

This chain links TRBV2 with TRBJ2-3; D is uncertain. This CDR3 region has 15 residues. V lost 7 bases and J lost 0, with 14 bases in between. Germline loops: CDR1 SNHLY, CDR2 FYNNEI. The CDR3 DNA follows: TGTGCCAGCACCTGGAACTCAAATAGCACAGATACGCAGTATTTT. It specifies CASTWNSNSTDTQYF. The whole variable domain, remainder taken from reference TRBV2 and TRBJ2-3, is EPEVTQTPSHQVTQMGQEVILRCVPISNHLYFYWYRQILGQKVEFLVSFYNNEISEKSEIFDDQFSVERPDGSNFTLKIRSTKLEDSAMYFCASTWNSNSTDTQYFGPGTRLTVL.

V gene TRBV12-5 combines with J gene TRBJ1-5; 7 bases agree with TRBD1. Losses at the gene ends were 6 bases for V and 1 base for J; bases not matched to a gene: 6. CDR1 is LGHNT, CDR2 FRNRAP, per germline. The CDR3 runs to 15 residues. The CDR3 reads CASGNGQESNQPQHF. CDR3 nucleotide sequence: TGTGCTAGTGGCAACGGACAGGAGAGCAATCAGCCCCAGCATTTT.

This chain joins TRBV19 and TRBJ1-1; tentative D call: TRBD1 (6 bases). V shed 1 base and J shed 1 base, with 13 bases lying between them. Germline V gives CDR1 LNHDA, CDR2 SQIVND (reference sequence). This CDR3 is built from 16 residues. The CDR3, as DNA: TGTGCCAGTAGTATAGGCCAGGGGTTAGGGAACACTGAAGCTTTCTTT. Translation: CASSIGQGLGNTEAFF.

The V gene is TRBV11-2, the J gene TRBJ1-3; D is ambiguous. CDR3 length equals 18 residues. Germline V gene data show CDR1 as SGHAT and CDR2 as FQNNGV. The V gene lost 3 bases and the J gene lost 0 bases, with 18 bases spanning the gap. The CDR3 loop is CASSFILIGSVSGNTIYF. CDR3 DNA sequence: TGTGCCAGCAGCTTCATTCTCATCGGTTCGGTCTCTGGAAACACCATATATTTT.

This sequence joins TRBV11-2 and TRBJ2-7; 8 nucleotides agree with TRBD1. The CDR3 sequence is 15 residues long. Per germline, CDR1 SGHAT and CDR2 FQNNGV. Trimming removed 5 bases from V and 2 bases from J; junction bases left unmatched: 8. Here the CDR3 DNA reads TGTGCCAGCAGCCAAGGTGCAGGGGGCCCCTACGAGCAGTACTTC. It is translated as CASSQGAGGPYEQYF.

V gene TRBV2 combines with J gene TRBJ2-3; TRBD2 aligns across 10 bases. The length of the CDR3 is 15 residues. The V and J ends lost 4 bases and 4 bases, in that order; junction bases with no gene match: 5. CDR1 and CDR2 from the germline V gene are SNHLY and FYNNEI. The CDR3 loop is CASSGSGRAPDTQYF. The CDR3 DNA reads as TGTGCCAGCAGTGGAAGCGGGAGGGCCCCAGATACGCAGTATTTT. Based on the CDR3 plus reference TRBV2 and TRBJ2-3, the full variable domain is EPEVTQTPSHQVTQMGQEVILRCVPISNHLYFYWYRQILGQKVEFLVSFYNNEISEKSEIFDDQFSVERPDGSNFTLKIRSTKLEDSAMYFCASSGSGRAPDTQYFGPGTRLTVL.

Of note for this clone: Germline and junction disagree at one end, which may indicate a read error. This rearrangement joins TRBV7-7 to TRBJ1-1, with D perhaps TRBD1 (5 bases). The CDR3 extends over 13 amino acids. The germline gives CDR1 SSHAT, CDR2 FNYEAQ (reference sequence). CDR3 residues: CASSLTANTEAFF. CDR3 bases: TGTGCTAGCAGCTTGACAGCGAACACTGAAGCTTTCTTT.

The chain uses TRBV29-1 and TRBJ1-2; TRBD1 matches 7 bases. The CDR3 is 13 residues long. J lost 3 bases, V lost 5 bases, and 6 bases had no gene match. Germline lookup yields CDR1 SQVTM and CDR2 ANQGSEA. The CDR3 region is CSVTDREDYGYTF. Here the CDR3 DNA reads TGCAGCGTTACCGACAGGGAGGACTATGGCTACACCTTC.

The chain links TRBV15 to TRBJ2-7; D is ambiguous. The CDR3 is made up of 13 amino acids. V lost 8 bases and J lost 0, with 11 bases in between. Germline loops: CDR1 LNHNV, CDR2 YYDKDF (reference sequence). As DNA, the CDR3 is TGTGCCACCGCCGCTACAGACTCCTACGAGCAGTACTTC. Translation: CATAATDSYEQYF.

The chain couples TRBV13 to TRBJ1-6; no reliable D call. Germline loops: CDR1 PRHDT, CDR2 FYEKMQ (reference sequence). The CDR3 length is 13 residues. Trimming stripped 8 bases from V and 8 bases from J, with 13 bases between. CDR3 bases: TGTGCCAGCCGACATGTCTCGGATTCACCCCTCCACTTT. Its protein product is CASRHVSDSPLHF.

V usage is TRBV6-5 and J usage is TRBJ1-5; D remains unclear. V was clipped by 0 bases and J by 15 bases, with 15 bases between them. Per the germline V gene, CDR1 is MNHEY and CDR2 is SVGAGI. CDR3 length equals 13 residues. The CDR3 loop is CASSYSGGSTPHF. The CDR3 nucleotides are TGTGCCAGCAGTTACTCCGGAGGTTCTACGCCGCATTTT.

The rearrangement links TRBV7-8 to TRBJ1-2; TRBD1 matches 11 bases. The CDR3 contains 16 residues. Germline CDR1 reads SGHVS; CDR2 reads FQNEAQ. Losses at the gene ends were 1 base for V and 3 bases for J; bases not matched to a gene: 4. Here the CDR3 DNA reads TGTGCCAGCAGCTTAGGAGGACAGGGGGCAGACTATGGCTACACCTTC. Translated: CASSLGGQGADYGYTF. The whole variable domain, remainder taken from reference TRBV7-8 and TRBJ1-2, is GAGVSQSPRYKVAKRGQDVALRCDPISGHVSLFWYQQALGQGPEFLTYFQNEAQLDKSGLPSDRFFAERPEGSVSTLKIQRTQQEDSAVYLCASSLGGQGADYGYTFGSGTRLTVV.

The chain joins TRBV25-1 to TRBJ2-3; 8 bases fit TRBD2. V dropped 3 bases and J dropped 2; count of bases not matched to a gene: 4. The CDR3 is 15 amino acids. Germline-derived CDR1 and CDR2 are MGHDK and SYGVNS. Written as DNA, the CDR3 is TGTGCCAGCAGTGAGGCGGGGGGTTCCACAGATACGCAGTATTTT. Its protein product is CASSEAGGSTDTQYF.

The chain combines TRBV11-2 with TRBJ2-7; 8 positions match TRBD2. CDR3 size: 15 residues. V shed 6 bases, J shed 0 bases, and the junction held 7 bases outside the gene matches. Looked up from germline, CDR1 is SGHAT and CDR2 is FQNNGV. CDR3 region: CASSLAGLGSYEQYF. CDR3 nucleotides: TGTGCCAGCAGTCTGGCGGGACTAGGCTCCTACGAGCAGTACTTC.

This clone was recorded once. The chain uses TRBV28 and TRBJ2-3; D is unclear. This CDR3 spans 14 amino acids. Trimming removed 3 bases from V and 1 base from J, with 8 bases in between. Germline values: CDR1 MDHEN, CDR2 SYDVKM. The CDR3 sequence is CASSFLSGTDTQYF. CDR3 DNA: TGTGCCAGCAGTTTTTTAAGTGGCACAGATACGCAGTATTTT.

The J gene is TRBJ1-1, the V gene TRBV29-1, with unresolved D. Trimming took off 7 bases at V and 1 base at J, with 10 bases between the two ends. This CDR3 spans 12 amino acids. The V gene's germline CDR1 is SQVTM and CDR2 ANQGSEA. CDR3 sequence: CSDLTRNTEAFF. The CDR3 DNA reads as TGCAGCGATCTAACGAGGAACACTGAAGCTTTCTTT.

This chain connects TRBV27 to TRBJ2-7; 7 nucleotides agree with TRBD1. CDR1 and CDR2 (germline): MNHEY, SMNVEV (reference sequence). J gave up 3 bases and V 7 bases, and 15 bases lay outside the gene matches. This CDR3 spans 16 amino acids. CDR3 sequence (DNA): TGTGCCAGCACTTCCCGACCGGACAGGATGATCTACGAGCAGTACTTC. Translation: CASTSRPDRMIYEQYF.

The chain couples TRBV10-1 to TRBJ2-1; 8 bases line up with TRBD2. Germline values: CDR1 WNHNN, CDR2 SYGVQD (reference sequence). The CDR3 runs 16 residues. Trimming took 3 bases from V and 2 from J; bases not matched to a gene: 6. The CDR3 spells CASSEKVAGTYNEQFF. The DNA for the CDR3 is TGCGCCAGCAGTGAAAAAGTAGCGGGAACCTACAATGAGCAGTTCTTC.

The genes are TRBV28 and TRBJ2-7; the D is unclear. CDR3 length: 12 residues. From germline, CDR1 is MDHEN and CDR2 SYDVKM. The germline V and J ends were trimmed by 3 bases and 4 bases, with 7 bases remaining between them. The CDR3 loop is CASSFLSYEQYF. The CDR3 DNA reads as TGTGCCAGCAGTTTTTTGTCTTACGAGCAGTACTTC.

This chain links TRBV18 with TRBJ2-7; 7 bases line up with TRBD1. There are 16 residues in the CDR3. The germline CDR1 and CDR2 sequences are KGHSH and LQKENI. With V trimmed by 5 bases and J by 2 bases, 12 bases remained unmatched. CDR3 loop: CASSDPGQRATYEQYF. CDR3 nucleotides: TGTGCCAGCTCAGATCCGGGACAGAGGGCCACCTACGAGCAGTACTTC.

V and J are TRBV6-5 and TRBJ2-1; unclear D gene. V gave up 5 bases and J gave up 5 bases, with 7 bases separating them. This CDR3 contains 12 residues. The germline gives CDR1 MNHEY, CDR2 SVGAGI. In nucleotides, the CDR3 is TGTGCCAGCAGTGCCCTAAACAATGAGCAGTTCTTC. Residues: CASSALNNEQFF.

The rearrangement joins TRBV7-6 to TRBJ2-5; no definite D call. Germline V gives CDR1 SGHVS, CDR2 FNYEAQ. The CDR3 length is 11 residues. V was shortened by 7 bases and J by 5 bases, with 8 bases between the two germline ends. The CDR3 loop is CASIPVETQYF. The DNA for the CDR3 is TGTGCCAGCATCCCGGTGGAGACCCAGTACTTC.

This chain links TRBV27 with TRBJ1-3; TRBD1 agrees at 9 bases. This CDR3 is 14 amino acids long. V dropped 6 bases and J dropped 4; count of bases not matched to a gene: 4. The germline gives CDR1 MNHEY, CDR2 SMNVEV (reference sequence). The CDR3 sequence is CASSPGQGGNTIYF. The CDR3 nucleotides read TGTGCCAGCAGCCCCGGACAGGGGGGAAACACCATATATTTT.